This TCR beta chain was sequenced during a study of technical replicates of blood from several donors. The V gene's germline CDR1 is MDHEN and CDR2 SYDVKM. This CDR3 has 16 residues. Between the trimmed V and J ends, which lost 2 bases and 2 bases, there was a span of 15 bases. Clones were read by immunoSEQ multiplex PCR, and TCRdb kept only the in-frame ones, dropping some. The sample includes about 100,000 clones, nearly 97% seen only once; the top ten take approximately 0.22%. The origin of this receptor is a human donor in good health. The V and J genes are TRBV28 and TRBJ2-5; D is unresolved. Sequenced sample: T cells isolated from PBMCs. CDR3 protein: CASSLVATQRQETQYF. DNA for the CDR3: TGTGCCAGCAGTTTAGTCGCCACTCAGAGGCAAGAGACCCAGTACTTC.